This TCR beta chain was identified in a study of human T cells and chemical hapten exposure. Overall study context: Skin of the upper inner arm, 2 cm by 2 cm, received 2% DPC for sensitization. Patch tests put 0.01% DPC on the upper back, and the results were checked at 6 days. Study observations and caveats: The study found that DPC sensitization did not change TCRs above 1 in 1000 frequency.

Time point reported: patch test 2, 6 weeks after DPC sensitization. The treatment here: therapeutic diphenylcyclopropenone sensitization with weekly scalp DPC. This clonotype was counted many times. As yet, its antigen is unknown. The ends lost 0 bases at V and 3 bases at J; junction bases unmatched: 7. The CDR3 loop spans 18 amino acids. Germline assignment: CDR1 SGHTA and CDR2 FQGNSA. It was the library that attached unique molecular identifiers to individual cDNA molecules. TCRdb called the RACE reads again in MiXCR, with one record for every CDR3 protein. The sample includes approximately 75,000 distinct CDR3 sequences, 7.5% to 9.5% of them seen just once.

The material sequenced was whole blood, taken in connection with sensitization to the hapten diphenylcyclopropenone (DPC). The chain joins TRBV7-2 to TRBJ2-3; 12 nucleotides match TRBD2. The sequence came from a woman between 50 and 59 years old with alopecia areata. Some clones in this sample may be carry-over from other donors' samples. CDR3 in amino acids: CASSLALRTSGVTDTQYF. The CDR3 DNA reads as TGTGCCAGCAGCTTAGCGCTGCGGACTAGCGGGGTGACAGATACGCAGTATTTT.